This TCR beta chain was captured in a study of beta chain features in type 1 diabetes. The CDR3 extends over 15 amino acids. The germline gives CDR1 SGHNT, CDR2 YENEEA. V trimming: 3 bases; J trimming: 2 bases; junction bases outside the gene matches: 3. cDNA synthesis used the whole RNA isolate, giving expressed TCRB sequences. Sequencing was performed with immunoSEQ multiplex PCR; in TCRdb, only in-frame clones are kept and a portion is missing. The sample consists of some 150,000 clones, around 10% of them appearing once. On this clone: It may be a read error: a sequence one base away is much more abundant. The sample holds other DNA sequences that translate to the same CDR3.

The sequencing input was central memory CD4+ T cells from blood. The TCR was taken from a man younger than 35 in good health. This sequence joins TRBV11-3 and TRBJ2-3; 9 nucleotides match TRBD2. CDR3 bases: TGTGCCAGCAGCTTGACTAGCGGCTACACAGATACGCAGTATTTT. Protein sequence: CASSLTSGYTDTQYF. Complete variable domain (other parts from reference TRBV11-3 and TRBJ2-3): EAGVVQSPRYKIIEKKQPVAFWCNPISGHNTLYWYLQNLGQGPELLIRYENEEAVDDSQLPKDRFSAERLKGVDSTLKIQPAELGDSAVYLCASSLTSGYTDTQYFGPGTRLTVL.